This T cell receptor beta chain is drawn from a study of Graves' ophthalmopathy and Graves' hyperthyroidism. A diagnosis was made from clinical symptoms together with serum thyroxine, TRAb, thyroid ultrasound and orbital computed tomography. PBMCs were obtained from about 10 ml of fresh peripheral blood. Germline lookup yields CDR1 KGHSH and CDR2 LQKENI. J was trimmed by 2 bases and V by 5 bases; bases with no gene match: 3. The CDR3 is 14 amino acids. Using RNA transcripts, the TCR beta CDR3 regions were amplified. RT-PCR with HTBI primers came first, then second-round multiplex PCR. MiXCR, run by TCRdb on the multiplex PCR reads, gives a single entry per CDR3 protein. The repertoire holds some 380,000 distinct CDR3 sequences, with about 16% as singletons. This clonotype was seen at least ten times.

Sequencing used peripheral blood. The clonotype was recovered from a young woman with stable Graves' hyperthyroidism. The chain links TRBV18 to TRBJ1-2; 9 bases fit TRBD1. CDR3: CASSGQGRNYGYTF. As DNA, the CDR3 is TGTGCCAGCTCAGGACAGGGGAGGAACTATGGCTACACCTTC. The full variable domain, rest sourced from reference TRBV18 and TRBJ1-2, is NAGVMQNPRHLVRRRGQEARLRCSPMKGHSHVYWYRQLPEEGLKFMVYLQKENIIDESGMPKERFSAEFPKEGPSILRIQQVVRGDSAAYFCASSGQGRNYGYTFGSGTRLTVV.